A single sample gave rise to the 20 T cell receptor beta chains below, sequenced in a study of cytomegalovirus exposure and HLA in healthy donors. The protocol was immunoSEQ multiplex PCR, while the TCRdb copy is restricted to in-frame clones and leaves out a portion. The table has about 240,000 clones, 87% seen once. Sequenced: PBMCs. The receptor source for this set is a man between 18 and 29 years old in good health and CMV-seronegative.

The rearrangement links TRBV6-1 to TRBJ2-7; 9 bases align to TRBD1. The CDR3 sequence is 14 residues long. Germline assignment: CDR1 MNHNS and CDR2 SASEGT. The V gene end was trimmed by 8 bases and the J gene end by 3 bases; junction bases not matched to a gene: 8. The CDR3 loop is CASSGGTGFYEQYF. The CDR3 coding sequence is TGTGCCAGCTCAGGGGGGACAGGGTTCTACGAGCAGTACTTC.

V is TRBV27 and J is TRBJ2-7, with TRBD1 matching 8 bases. V lost 4 bases to trimming and J lost 9 bases; unmatched junction nucleotides: 8. The CDR3 contains 13 residues. The germline V gene encodes CDR1 MNHEY and CDR2 SMNVEV (reference sequence). The CDR3 is CASSYTGGRGQYF. CDR3 in DNA: TGTGCCAGCAGTTATACAGGGGGGCGCGGGCAGTACTTC.

The gene calls are TRBV7-2 and TRBJ2-1; 8 nucleotides agree with TRBD2. The J segment lost 8 bases and the V segment lost 3 bases, leaving 9 bases of the junction unmatched. Germline V gene lookup returns CDR1 SGHTA and CDR2 FQGNSA. This CDR3 contains 15 residues. CDR3: CASSFQGSGNHEQFF. CDR3 in DNA: TGTGCCAGCAGCTTTCAGGGTAGCGGGAACCATGAGCAGTTCTTC.

The chain combines TRBV5-1 with TRBJ1-2, with 7 bases identical to TRBD1. This CDR3 has 13 amino acids. CDR1 and CDR2 (germline): SGHRS, YFSETQ. Trimming at V came to 4 bases and at J to 7 bases, leaving 7 bases not matched to a gene. The CDR3 DNA follows: TGCGCCAGCAGCGCAACAGGGGTCGGTGGCTACACCTTC. Residues: CASSATGVGGYTF.

The chain recombines TRBV7-2 with TRBJ1-2; TRBD1 matches 10 bases. Germline V gene lookup returns CDR1 SGHTA and CDR2 FQGNSA. This CDR3 is 15 amino acids long. The V gene end was trimmed by 5 bases and the J gene end by 7 bases; junction bases not matched to a gene: 10. The CDR3 DNA follows: TGTGCCAGCAGCATCCTAGGGGGACAGGGGACTGGCTACACCTTC. It translates to CASSILGGQGTGYTF.

V is TRBV6-1 and J is TRBJ2-7; 10 bases fit TRBD2. CDR1 MNHNS and CDR2 SASEGT come from the germline V gene. This CDR3 contains 15 residues. Trimming cost V 2 bases and J 4 bases; bases outside gene matches: 5. CDR3 amino acids: CASSEMTSGPYEQYF. DNA of the CDR3: TGTGCCAGCAGTGAAATGACTAGCGGGCCTTACGAGCAGTACTTC.

DNA of the CDR3: TGTGCCAGCAGCTTCTTCGGGCGGAGGGTGCAGGGTGGCTACACCTTC. The encoded protein is CASSFFGRRVQGGYTF. The V and J genes are TRBV7-6 and TRBJ1-2, with TRBD1 as a possible D gene (5 bases). This CDR3 region has 16 residues. The V gene's germline CDR1 is SGHVS and CDR2 FNYEAQ. V gave up 3 bases and J gave up 7 bases, with 21 bases separating them.

V usage is TRBV27 and J usage is TRBJ2-5, with a possible D match to TRBD1 (5 bases). Germline V gives CDR1 MNHEY, CDR2 SMNVEV (reference sequence). With 5 bases removed from V and 5 bases from J, the gap between germline ends came to 9 bases. There are 12 residues in the CDR3. CDR3 in DNA: TGTGCCAGCAGTACCAAGGGGGAGACCCAGTACTTC. It specifies CASSTKGETQYF.

This clone was seen a single time. CDR3 loop: CASSLEVSTRGGNEQFF. The CDR3 nucleotides are TGTGCCAGCAGCTTAGAGGTCTCCACTAGAGGTGGGAATGAGCAGTTCTTC. The chain links TRBV7-9 to TRBJ2-1; maybe TRBD2 (5 bases). The V end was cut by 1 base, the J end by 7 bases, with 20 bases between. The V gene's germline CDR1 is SEHNR and CDR2 FQNEAQ (reference sequence). CDR3 size: 17 residues.

The chain recombines TRBV4-2 with TRBJ1-1; TRBD1 is a possible D gene (5 bases). In germline, CDR1 is LGHNA, CDR2 YNFKEQ. V lost 2 bases to trimming and J lost 4 bases, with 14 bases between them. This CDR3 has 15 residues. This CDR3 is CASSQSPGRATEAFF. The CDR3 nucleotides are TGTGCCAGCAGCCAATCCCCAGGGAGGGCCACTGAAGCTTTCTTT.

This chain links TRBV27 with TRBJ2-7, with 9 nucleotides matching TRBD1. The CDR3 loop spans 17 amino acids. Germline assignment: CDR1 MNHEY and CDR2 SMNVEV (reference sequence). Trimming removed 0 bases from V and 2 bases from J; junction bases left unmatched: 8. CDR3 DNA sequence: TGTGCCAGCAGTTTATCGGCCGGGACAGGGCGCACCTACGAGCAGTACTTC. As protein: CASSLSAGTGRTYEQYF.

This clone was seen once. The chain joins TRBV7-2 to TRBJ2-3; possible D gene TRBD1, 6 bases. CDR1 is SGHTA and CDR2 is FQGNSA in the germline V gene. The CDR3 loop spans 16 amino acids. Trimming left V 0 bases short and J 1 base short, with 11 bases between. The CDR3: CASSLASGQRTDTQYF. In DNA form, the CDR3 reads TGTGCCAGCAGCTTAGCGTCGGGACAACGCACAGATACGCAGTATTTT.

Turning to this clone: Other DNA sequences within the sample encode an identical CDR3. The J gene is TRBJ2-7, the V gene TRBV6-1; the match to TRBD2 covers 7 bases. V was pared by 1 base and J by 3 bases, with 6 bases of the junction left unmatched. The CDR3 totals 15 residues. Per the germline V gene, CDR1 is MNHNS and CDR2 is SASEGT. CDR3 in amino acids: CASSEGAGVLYEQYF. The CDR3 coding sequence is TGTGCCAGCAGTGAAGGTGCGGGGGTACTCTACGAGCAGTACTTC.

The chain has TRBV5-4 and TRBJ2-2, with D perhaps TRBD1 (6 bases). The CDR3 totals 15 residues. Germline lookup yields CDR1 SGHNT and CDR2 YYREEE (reference sequence). V gave up 8 bases and J gave up 0 bases, with 14 bases separating them. The CDR3 DNA reads TGTGCCAGTCGCCCAGGGACAACGAACACCGGGGAGCTGTTTTTT. This gives the protein CASRPGTTNTGELFF.

This rearrangement joins TRBV2 to TRBJ2-1; TRBD2 agrees at 11 bases. After removal of 8 bases from V and 7 bases from J, the junction contained 10 bases not matched to a gene. The CDR3 runs 15 residues. Germline V CDR1 and CDR2: SNHLY, FYNNEI. CDR3 region: CASLSGLAGGNEQFF. CDR3 nucleotides: TGTGCCAGCCTGTCGGGGCTAGCGGGAGGAAATGAGCAGTTCTTC.

This chain's CDR3 is CASRLAGGLNEQFF. The CDR3 bases are TGCGCCAGCCGACTAGCGGGAGGGCTGAATGAGCAGTTCTTC. The chain joins TRBV5-1 to TRBJ2-1; 14 bases align to TRBD2. CDR3 length: 14 amino acids. V dropped 7 bases and J dropped 7; count of bases not matched to a gene: 4. Germline assignment: CDR1 SGHRS and CDR2 YFSETQ.

V and J are TRBV5-1 and TRBJ2-5; tentative D call: TRBD1 (6 bases). Trimming pared 2 bases from V and 3 bases from J, leaving 11 bases between. The CDR3 is 14 amino acids. The V gene's germline CDR1 is SGHRS and CDR2 YFSETQ. The CDR3 nucleotides are TGCGCCAGCAGCTTTAGACAGGTGGAAGAGACCCAGTACTTC. This codes for CASSFRQVEETQYF.

J is TRBJ2-7 and V is TRBV18, with D possibly being TRBD1 (6 bases). Germline V gene data show CDR1 as KGHSH and CDR2 as LQKENI. This CDR3 is 13 amino acids long. V lost 5 bases and J 3 bases, leaving 11 bases between the germline ends. The CDR3 nucleotides are TGTGCCAGCTCAGTGGGGGCGGACTACGAGCAGTACTTC. Translation: CASSVGADYEQYF.

The chain couples TRBV5-4 to TRBJ1-4; a possible D gene is TRBD1 (6 bases). This CDR3 has 13 amino acids. Trimming shortened V by 4 bases and J by 8 bases, and 12 bases separated the two germline ends. Germline assignment: CDR1 SGHNT and CDR2 YYREEE (reference sequence). The CDR3 nucleotides read TGTGCCAGCAGCCGGACAGTAGAGGAAAAACTGTTTTTT. Protein sequence: CASSRTVEEKLFF.

This clone is medium-sized in the sample. The chain links TRBV6-1 to TRBJ2-1; D is possibly TRBD1 (6 bases). CDR3 length equals 14 residues. V was pared by 11 bases and J by 7 bases, with 21 bases between. From germline, CDR1 is MNHNS and CDR2 SASEGT. CDR3 coding DNA: TGTGCCTCCGGGACAACCAACGACCTTAATGAGCAGTTCTTC. It specifies CASGTTNDLNEQFF.